Presented here are 32 T cell receptor beta chains from one specimen sequenced in a study of breast tumors, draining lymph nodes, adjacent tissues (dated by TCRdb to about 2016). Lymph node samples were obtained from the axillary draining lymph nodes of breast cancer patients. Library preparation was by multiplex PCR. Instrument on record: Illumina HiSeq 2000. The public sequencing data were trimmed at Q25 with fastp and processed into clonotypes with MiXCR by TCRdb, which kept only in-frame beta chains. Rows are combined by CDR3 protein, so each entry shows the most common genes and DNA. Here the sample has about 230,000 distinct CDR3 sequences; about 34% occur a single time. The ten largest account for 1.1% to 1.5% of the sample. The material sequenced was axillary lymph node tissue. The receptors originated from a female donor with breast cancer. Some clones in this sample may be carry-over from other donors' samples.

This clonotype was seen a single time. The gene calls are TRBV7-7 and TRBJ2-2; 8 positions agree with TRBD2. Germline V gives CDR1 SSHAT, CDR2 FNYEAQ (reference sequence). The CDR3 consists of 16 residues. The V segment lost 6 bases and the J segment 4 bases; nucleotides outside the gene matches: 10. The CDR3: CASSPAAGAITGELFF. The CDR3 region has the DNA TGTGCCAGCAGTCCTGCAGCGGGAGCGATCACCGGGGAGCTGTTTTTT.

This clonotype was picked up many times. The V and J genes are TRBV7-2 and TRBJ2-2; D is unresolved. The CDR3 spans 15 residues. V lost 5 bases and J 4 bases, leaving 14 bases between the germline ends. Germline V gene lookup returns CDR1 SGHTA and CDR2 FQGNSA. The CDR3 DNA follows: TGTGCCAGCAGCCCCACGGCGGTTAGCACCGGGGAGCTGTTTTTT. It is translated as CASSPTAVSTGELFF.

The rearrangement joins TRBV12-3 or TRBV12-4 to TRBJ2-3; 9 bases are a match to TRBD1. The junction had 21 bases not matched to a gene; V was cut back by 4 bases and J by 4 bases. CDR3 size: 20 residues. The CDR3 here is CASSYPPFRDRTGEADTQYF. CDR3 nucleotide sequence: TGTGCCAGCAGTTACCCCCCCTTCCGTGACAGGACAGGGGAAGCAGATACGCAGTATTTT.

V is TRBV27 and J is TRBJ2-2; TRBD2 agrees at 15 bases. The junction had 14 bases not matched to a gene; V was cut back by 7 bases and J by 2 bases. CDR3 length: 20 residues. Looked up from germline, CDR1 is MNHEY and CDR2 is SMNVEV (reference sequence). The CDR3 DNA is TGTGCCAGCAAGGGGGGTTTCGGACTAGCGGGAGGGCAAAACACCGGGGAGCTGTTTTTT. Translation: CASKGGFGLAGGQNTGELFF.

This clonotype was recorded many times. The gene calls are TRBV7-3 and TRBJ2-7, with TRBD1 identical over 9 bases. CDR1 and CDR2 (germline): SGHTA, FQGTGA. The V and J ends lost 5 bases and 5 bases, in that order; junction bases with no gene match: 4. This CDR3 is built from 13 residues. CDR3 nucleotide sequence: TGTGCCAGCAGCGTAGGACAGGGGAACGAGCAGTACTTC. It is translated as CASSVGQGNEQYF. The variable domain in full, with the rest retrieved from reference TRBV7-3 and TRBJ2-7, is GAGVSQTPSNKVTEKGKYVELRCDPISGHTALYWYRQSLGQGPEFLIYFQGTGAADDSGLPNDRFFAVRPEGSVSTLKIQRTERGDSAVYLCASSVGQGNEQYFGPGTRLTVT.

This clonotype came up many times. J is TRBJ2-1 and V is TRBV11-1; 15 bases match TRBD2. This CDR3 region has 17 residues. CDR1 and CDR2 (germline): SGHAT, FQDESV (reference sequence). J lost 6 bases, V lost 3 bases, and 6 bases had no gene match. The CDR3 region is CASSFWTSGRGGNEQFF. DNA for the CDR3: TGTGCCAGCAGCTTCTGGACTAGCGGGAGGGGTGGCAATGAGCAGTTCTTC.

This clonotype was counted at least ten times. V usage is TRBV11-3 and J usage is TRBJ1-6, with D possibly matching TRBD1 (5 bases). Germline V lookup: CDR1 SGHNT, CDR2 YENEEA. V was trimmed by 2 bases and J by 4 bases, leaving 15 bases between them. There are 17 residues in the CDR3. CDR3 loop: CASSLNEGTQYNSPLHF. In DNA, the CDR3 is TGTGCCAGCAGCTTAAATGAGGGGACGCAATATAATTCACCCCTCCACTTT.

The chain recombines TRBV29-1 with TRBJ2-5, with TRBD1 identical over 9 bases. The ends lost 6 bases at V and 5 bases at J; junction bases unmatched: 7. This CDR3 region has 13 residues. Germline-derived CDR1 and CDR2 are SQVTM and ANQGSEA. This CDR3 is CSVYGTGRETQYF. In DNA form, the CDR3 reads TGCAGCGTGTACGGGACAGGGCGGGAGACCCAGTACTTC.

This clonotype occurred many times. One end of the junction varies from germline; a read error may be responsible. The chain recombines TRBV7-9 with TRBJ2-5; 11 bases agree with TRBD2. The germline gives CDR1 SEHNR, CDR2 FQNEAQ (reference sequence). The CDR3 totals 17 residues. CDR3 region: CASSRWVSGRAGEPQYF. The CDR3 nucleotides are TGTGCCAGCAGCCGATGGGTTAGCGGGAGGGCCGGAGAGCCCCAGTACTTC.

This clonotype occurred many times. The rearrangement joins TRBV5-1 to TRBJ1-3, with 9 bases identical to TRBD1. Germline trimming cut 3 bases from V and 1 base from J; bases unmatched to any gene: 8. The CDR3 contains 17 residues. Germline assignment: CDR1 SGHRS and CDR2 YFSETQ. CDR3 protein: CASSSGTGRGSGNTIYF. The CDR3 bases are TGCGCCAGCAGCTCCGGGACAGGGAGGGGATCTGGAAACACCATATATTTT.

At least ten counts were recorded for this clonotype. Written as DNA, the CDR3 is TGCGCCAGCAGCCAAGCGGATAGGGAGGAACAGTTCTTC. Its protein is CASSQADREEQFF. The V call is TRBV4-3, the J call TRBJ2-1, with D perhaps TRBD2 (6 bases). The CDR3 sequence is 13 residues long. In germline, CDR1 is LGHNA, CDR2 YSLEER. Trimming removed 1 base at V and 13 bases at J, with 14 bases between.

This clonotype was recorded many times. V usage is TRBV7-2 and J usage is TRBJ2-2; D ambiguous. CDR1 and CDR2 (germline): SGHTA, FQGNSA. Deletions cut 4 bases from V and 5 bases from J, with 11 bases between. The CDR3 runs to 14 residues. The CDR3 here is CASSSLIRTGELFF. In DNA form, the CDR3 reads TGTGCCAGCAGCTCCCTGATTCGGACCGGGGAGCTGTTTTTT. The complete variable domain, with remaining parts taken from reference TRBV7-2 and TRBJ2-2, reads GAGVSQSPSNKVTEKGKDVELRCDPISGHTALYWYRQSLGQGLEFLIYFQGNSAPDKSGLPSDRFSAERTGGSVSTLTIQRTQQEDSAVYLCASSSLIRTGELFFGEGSRLTVL.

This clonotype was seen a few times. It may be a read error: a sequence one base away is much more abundant. The CDR3 DNA reads TGCAGTGCTAGAGACGCGGGACTAGCTTCGGTCGAGCAGTACTTC. This sequence encodes CSARDAGLASVEQYF. The chain combines TRBV20-1 with TRBJ2-7; 9 bases line up with TRBD2. CDR3 size: 15 residues. Germline trimming cut 0 bases from V and 6 bases from J; bases unmatched to any gene: 9. Germline V gene lookup returns CDR1 DFQATT and CDR2 SNEGSKA (reference sequence).

This clonotype was detected many times. The chain carries TRBV27 and TRBJ1-5, with 7 bases matching TRBD1. The CDR3 sequence is 13 residues long. Germline V gene sequence: CDR1 MNHEY, CDR2 SMNVEV (reference sequence). J was trimmed by 7 bases and V by 5 bases; bases with no gene match: 5. The CDR3 region is CASSHDRDQPQHF. The CDR3 DNA is TGTGCCAGCAGTCATGACAGGGACCAGCCCCAGCATTTT.

Worth noting for this clonotype: With a much larger clone just one base away, this may be a read error. The CDR3 reads CASSQDTRAGAKDEQYV. In nucleotides, the CDR3 is TGTGCCAGCAGCCAAGACACTCGAGCGGGAGCCAAGGACGAGCAGTACGTC. The rearrangement uses TRBV3-1 and TRBJ2-7; 8 bases map to TRBD2. CDR1 and CDR2 from the germline V gene are LGHDT and YNNKEL (reference sequence). The length of the CDR3 is 17 residues. The V gene end was trimmed by 0 bases and the J gene end by 5 bases; junction bases not matched to a gene: 12.

To note about this clonotype: The germline gene is not matched at one end of the junction; a read error may be the cause. This sequence joins TRBV7-9 and TRBJ1-4, with TRBD1 matching 7 bases. Germline V gives CDR1 SEHNR, CDR2 FQNEAQ (reference sequence). The length of the CDR3 is 14 residues. The CDR3 DNA follows: TGTACCAGCAGCTGGGACAGTACCAATGAAAAACTGTTTTTT. It is translated as CTSSWDSTNEKLFF.

To note about this clonotype: It is likely a read error, because the conserved phenylalanine at the end of the CDR3 is missing. The chain is built from TRBV25-1 and TRBJ2-7, with D hard to call. V shed 4 bases and J shed 8 bases, with 12 bases lying between them. CDR1 and CDR2 from the germline V gene are MGHDK and SYGVNS. The CDR3 runs 12 residues. The CDR3 region is CASSGSSFKQYL. The CDR3 DNA reads as TGTGCCAGCAGTGGCTCATCCTTCAAGCAGTACCTC.

This clonotype was counted at least ten times. The CDR3 nucleotides read TGTGCCAGCAGGGAACCCGGGACTAGAATTGGCGAGCAGTACTTC. It yields the protein CASREPGTRIGEQYF. The chain uses TRBV6-2 or TRBV6-3 and TRBJ2-7, with 8 bases lining up with TRBD2. CDR1 and CDR2 from the germline V gene are MNHEY and SVGEGT. This CDR3 comprises 15 residues. J was trimmed by 6 bases and V by 6 bases; bases with no gene match: 13.

This clonotype was counted ten times or more. The chain joins TRBV7-9 to TRBJ2-4; D gene uncertain. Germline assignment: CDR1 SEHNR and CDR2 FQNEAQ (reference sequence). Trimming took off 5 bases at V and 7 bases at J, with 12 bases between the two ends. The length of the CDR3 is 13 residues. CDR3 loop: CASSLSLGNIQYF. The DNA of the CDR3 is TGTGCCAGCAGCCTTAGCCTAGGGAACATTCAGTACTTC.

The chain employs TRBV18 and TRBJ2-1; TRBD2 matches 12 bases. V shed 3 bases and J 2 bases; nucleotides not matched to a gene: 8. Germline loops: CDR1 KGHSH, CDR2 LQKENI. CDR3 size: 18 residues. The CDR3 DNA reads TGTGCCAGCTCACCGCTAGGGCCTAGCGGGAGGGCCTACAATGAGCAGTTCTTC. Protein product: CASSPLGPSGRAYNEQFF.

Only a few counts were recorded for this clonotype. A much larger clone is a single base away; this may be a read error. The chain is built from TRBV20-1 and TRBJ2-5; D might be TRBD1 or TRBD2, each matching 5 bases. CDR3 length equals 14 residues. Germline-derived CDR1 and CDR2 are DFQATT and SNEGSKA (reference sequence). V lost 7 bases and J 7 bases, leaving 22 bases between the germline ends. Here the CDR3 reads CSVRRQDRGATQYF. The CDR3 bases are TGCAGTGTCAGACGTCAGGACCGAGGGGCGACCCAGTACTTC.

This clonotype was counted a few times. This chain connects TRBV30 to TRBJ2-6; no definite D call. The CDR3 length is 14 residues. Germline CDR1 reads GTSNPN; CDR2 reads SVGIG (reference sequence). Deletions cut 2 bases from V and 2 bases from J, with 7 bases between. In nucleotides, the CDR3 is TGTGCCTGGAGTCTCGGCGCTGGGGCCAACGTCCTGACTTTC. Translated, it gives CAWSLGAGANVLTF.

This chain joins TRBV5-4 and TRBJ2-1; D may be TRBD2 (7 bases). V was shortened by 0 bases and J by 7 bases, with 14 bases between the two germline ends. This CDR3 has 15 residues. The germline gives CDR1 SGHNT, CDR2 YYREEE (reference sequence). CDR3 sequence: CASSLGGGAGNEQFF. DNA of the CDR3: TGTGCCAGCAGCTTGGGTGGGGGGGCAGGGAATGAGCAGTTCTTC.

At least ten counts were recorded for this clonotype. V is TRBV20-1 and J is TRBJ2-7, with D possibly matching TRBD2 (5 bases). The V gene's germline CDR1 is DFQATT and CDR2 SNEGSKA (reference sequence). V was pared by 6 bases and J by 6 bases, with 12 bases between. This CDR3 contains 11 residues. CDR3 protein: CSAPRAGEQYF. The CDR3 coding sequence is TGCAGTGCCCCCCGGGCGGGCGAGCAGTACTTC.

Comment on this clonotype: Germline is not matched at one junction end, which may reflect a read error. The chain links TRBV2 to TRBJ1-3, with no clear D. This CDR3 has 14 amino acids. CDR1 and CDR2 (germline): SNHLY, FYNNEI. In nucleotides, the CDR3 is TGTGCCAGCAGCCGAGACGGGGAAGGAAACACCACATATTTT. As protein: CASSRDGEGNTTYF.

In its sample, this clonotype was seen many times. The chain employs TRBV7-2 and TRBJ1-2; TRBD1 matches 7 bases. This CDR3 comprises 15 residues. CDR1 is SGHTA, CDR2 FQGNSA, per germline. The V segment lost 5 bases and the J segment 2 bases; nucleotides outside the gene matches: 8. The CDR3 nucleotides read TGTGCCAGCAGCAGGCGGACAGGAGAAAACTATGGCTACACCTTC. Residues: CASSRRTGENYGYTF.

This clonotype has at least ten counts. The chain is built from TRBV7-2 and TRBJ2-2; TRBD2 matches at 10 bases. Trimming took 5 bases from V and 6 from J; bases not matched to a gene: 12. CDR1 and CDR2 (germline): SGHTA, FQGNSA. The CDR3 has 17 residues. Written as DNA, the CDR3 is TGTGCCAGCAGCCGCAACCCCCTAGCGGGAGTATCCGGGGAGCTGTTTTTT. Encoded protein: CASSRNPLAGVSGELFF.

The J gene is TRBJ2-1, the V gene TRBV29-1; 11 bases match TRBD2. The length of the CDR3 is 17 residues. Germline V gene data show CDR1 as SQVTM and CDR2 as ANQGSEA. CDR3 nucleotides: TGCAGACTTGACAGGTCTAGCGGGAGGTTTTCCTACAATGAGCAGTTCTTC. Encoded protein: CRLDRSSGRFSYNEQFF.

This clonotype has more than one count but fewer than ten. V usage is TRBV11-3 and J usage is TRBJ1-1; D call uncertain. Germline V gives CDR1 SGHNT, CDR2 YENEEA. The CDR3 is 12 amino acids. Trimming cost V 4 bases and J 8 bases, with 11 bases left between them. In DNA form, the CDR3 reads TGTGCCAGCAGCTCCCAGATCCAAGAAGCTTTCTTT. Translated, it gives CASSSQIQEAFF.

This clonotype was observed many times. This CDR3 reads CASSHRQPDSNQPQHF. The CDR3, as DNA: TGTGCCAGCAGTCACCGGCAGCCCGATAGCAATCAGCCCCAGCATTTT. The V call is TRBV6-6, the J call TRBJ1-5; D call uncertain. Looked up from germline, CDR1 is MNHNY and CDR2 is SVGAGI (reference sequence). The CDR3 spans 16 residues. Trimming took off 5 bases at V and 0 bases at J, with 14 bases between the two ends.

This clonotype has ten or more counts. J is TRBJ2-7 and V is TRBV20-1; D perhaps matches TRBD1 (6 bases). The V gene's germline CDR1 is DFQATT and CDR2 SNEGSKA (reference sequence). The V and J ends lost 2 bases and 4 bases respectively, with 21 bases between them. This CDR3 is built from 16 residues. The DNA for the CDR3 is TGCAGTGCTAGACGGGACAAGCCCCTAGAGGGATACGAGCAGTACTTC. Translated, it gives CSARRDKPLEGYEQYF.

This clonotype has a count of ten or more. The V call is TRBV7-9, the J call TRBJ2-6; 7 bases align to TRBD1. The CDR3 extends over 16 amino acids. Germline V gene sequence: CDR1 SEHNR, CDR2 FQNEAQ (reference sequence). The junction had 7 bases not matched to a gene; V was cut back by 4 bases and J by 4 bases. DNA of the CDR3: TGTGCCAGCAGCTCCCGACAGGGCCTCGGGGCCAACGTCCTGACTTTC. Amino acids: CASSSRQGLGANVLTF.